The 8 T cell receptor beta chains below come from one sample, sequenced in a study of T cell responses to AZD1222 COVID-19 vaccine. Generated by immunoSEQ multiplex PCR, the TCRdb table keeps only in-frame clones and is missing some. Of roughly 97,000 clones in the sample, about 93% are singletons; the top ten hold approximately 4.7%. This specimen was peripheral blood, taken on day 0 of AZD1222 vaccination. The origin of the receptors is an adult in good health.

J is TRBJ1-2 and V is TRBV28, with 7 nucleotides matching TRBD1. Per the germline V gene, CDR1 is MDHEN and CDR2 is SYDVKM. V lost 3 bases, J lost 4 bases, and 11 bases stayed unmatched. The CDR3 has 16 residues. CDR3 sequence reads: CASSFWRQGGGYGYTF. The CDR3 coding sequence is TGTGCCAGCAGTTTTTGGAGACAGGGAGGGGGCTATGGCTACACCTTC.

This chain joins TRBV7-9 and TRBJ2-7; D uncertain. Germline V lookup: CDR1 SEHNR, CDR2 FQNEAQ (reference sequence). The CDR3 consists of 11 residues. The ends were cut back, 5 bases at V and 1 base at J, with 3 bases in the middle. This CDR3 reads CASSPSYEQYF. DNA for the CDR3: TGTGCCAGCAGCCCTTCCTACGAGCAGTACTTC.

This chain links TRBV6-5 with TRBJ2-7; tentative D call: TRBD2 (6 bases). Deletions cut 4 bases from V and 2 bases from J, with 9 bases between. This CDR3 has 13 amino acids. CDR1 is MNHEY, CDR2 SVGAGI, per germline. The CDR3 DNA reads as TGTGCCAGCAGTTTGCGGGGACCCTACGAGCAGTACTTC. This codes for CASSLRGPYEQYF.

The rearrangement links TRBV12-3 or TRBV12-4 to TRBJ2-7; D is ambiguous. V was trimmed by 3 bases and J by 1 base, leaving 1 base between them. CDR3 length equals 11 residues. The CDR3 spells CASSFSYEQYF. CDR3 nucleotide sequence: TGTGCCAGCAGTTTTTCCTACGAGCAGTACTTC.

The chain uses TRBV6-5 and TRBJ1-1; D unclear. This CDR3 spans 13 amino acids. Germline V gene sequence: CDR1 MNHEY, CDR2 SVGAGI. The V end was cut by 4 bases, the J end by 0 bases, with 6 bases between. The CDR3 DNA is TGTGCCAGCAGTTTAAACTTGAACACTGAAGCTTTCTTT. Its protein is CASSLNLNTEAFF.

This clone was seen a single time. The chain employs TRBV6-5 and TRBJ1-1; 9 bases agree with TRBD1. Germline-derived CDR1 and CDR2 are MNHEY and SVGAGI. Trimming at V came to 5 bases and at J to 8 bases, leaving 3 bases not matched to a gene. The CDR3 length is 12 residues. CDR3 sequence: CASSRQGDEAFF. The CDR3 DNA is TGTGCCAGCAGTCGACAGGGGGACGAAGCTTTCTTT.

The chain employs TRBV5-1 and TRBJ1-1; 7 positions match TRBD1. Unmatched junction bases numbered 13, after V lost 4 bases and J lost 7 bases. The CDR3 is 15 amino acids. Per germline, CDR1 SGHRS and CDR2 YFSETQ. The CDR3 protein is CASSVGTAEGVEAFF. The DNA of the CDR3 is TGCGCCAGCAGCGTCGGGACAGCAGAAGGAGTTGAAGCTTTCTTT.

The chain uses TRBV18 and TRBJ2-5; maybe TRBD2 (7 bases). CDR3 length: 16 amino acids. Between the trimmed V and J ends, which lost 3 bases and 5 bases, there was a span of 19 bases. Germline CDR1 and CDR2: KGHSH and LQKENI. The CDR3 reads CASSPPQGRVVETQYF. The CDR3 DNA follows: TGTGCCAGCTCACCCCCCCAGGGGAGGGTCGTGGAGACCCAGTACTTC.